The clone carrying this T cell receptor beta chain was counted ten times or more. Its antigen remains unknown. This entry is derived from a study of molecular identifiers for immune sequencing clone quantification. Overall study findings and caveats: Among 800,000 to 1,000,000 naive cells, as was reported, spiked Jurkat TCR RNA from one cell was detectable. Over 98% of effector molecules, but under 1% in naive cells, were held by clones with more than 20 RNA copies.

Trimming left V 5 bases short and J 6 bases short, with 11 bases between. The germline V gene encodes CDR1 MNHEY and CDR2 SVGEGT. The CDR3 is 12 residues long. Bulk libraries came from a prior protocol with listed TCR primers. TCRdb re-called the PCR reads through MiXCR, storing one row per CDR3 protein. The sample shows approximately 590,000 distinct CDR3 sequences, 25% of them seen only once. This TCR derives from a human donor in good health. Some libraries in this study had Jurkat cell RNA spiked in. Sequencing was carried out using naive CD8+ T cells from blood, with Jurkat cell RNA spiked in. This sample's subset: FACS-sorted CD8+CD4-CCR7+CD45RA+ naive T cells. The J gene is TRBJ2-7, the V gene TRBV6-2 or TRBV6-3; D is perhaps TRBD2 (5 bases). In DNA form, the CDR3 reads TGTGCCAGCAGTCCGCGGGCTAGCGAGCAGTACTTC. It specifies CASSPRASEQYF.